This T cell receptor beta chain was identified during a study of blood T cell repertoires in COVID-19. Overall study: Researchers got acute and convalescent COVID-19 samples from the United States, Italy and Spain. T cells, B-cell-depleted T cells, or PBMCs supplied cDNA or gDNA.

In the original processing: Scientists estimated how many nucleated cells there were by amplifying reference gene primers. Generated by immunoSEQ multiplex PCR, the TCRdb table keeps only in-frame clones and is missing some. V, J and clone size are taken as reported in that table, and D and trimming were inferred from the DNA itself. The repertoire consists of about 34,000 clones, with more than 70% occurring once and the leading ten covering 16%. After removal of 0 bases from V and 8 bases from J, the junction contained 6 bases not matched to a gene. The germline V gene has CDR1 LGHNA and CDR2 YNFKEQ. The CDR3 is made up of 16 amino acids.

Sequencing used peripheral blood. The TCR was taken from a human donor in a cohort sampled during active COVID-19. This chain links TRBV4-2 with TRBJ2-3; 12 positions agree with TRBD2. For the CDR3, the DNA is TGTGCCAGCAGCCAAGAACTAGCGGGGGGTTCCGGTACGCAGTATTTT. Amino acids: CASSQELAGGSGTQYF.